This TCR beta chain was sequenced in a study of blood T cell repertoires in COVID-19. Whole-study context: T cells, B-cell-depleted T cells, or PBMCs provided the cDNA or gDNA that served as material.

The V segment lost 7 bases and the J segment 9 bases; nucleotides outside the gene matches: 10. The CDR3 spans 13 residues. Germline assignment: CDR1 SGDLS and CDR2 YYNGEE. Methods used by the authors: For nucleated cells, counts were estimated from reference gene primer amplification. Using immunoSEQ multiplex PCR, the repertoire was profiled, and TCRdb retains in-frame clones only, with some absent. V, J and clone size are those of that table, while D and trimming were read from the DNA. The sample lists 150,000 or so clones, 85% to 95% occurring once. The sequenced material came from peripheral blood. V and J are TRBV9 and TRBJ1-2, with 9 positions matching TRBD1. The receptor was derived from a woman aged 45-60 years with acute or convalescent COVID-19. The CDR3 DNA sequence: TGTGCCAGCGGAGGGGGACAGGGTTTAAGCTACACCTTC. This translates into CASGGGQGLSYTF.